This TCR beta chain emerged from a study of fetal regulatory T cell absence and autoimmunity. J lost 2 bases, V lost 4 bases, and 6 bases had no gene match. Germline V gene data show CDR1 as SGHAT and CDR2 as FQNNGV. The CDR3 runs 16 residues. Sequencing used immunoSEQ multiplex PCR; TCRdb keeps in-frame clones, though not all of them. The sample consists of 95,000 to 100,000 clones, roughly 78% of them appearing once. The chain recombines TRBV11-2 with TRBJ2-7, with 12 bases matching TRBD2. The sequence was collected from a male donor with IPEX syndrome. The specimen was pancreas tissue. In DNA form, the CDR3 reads TGTGCCAGCAGCTCGCGGACTAGCGGGATTACCTACGAGCAGTACTTC. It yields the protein CASSSRTSGITYEQYF.